Following are 30 T cell receptor beta chains from one sample sequenced in a study of Ad26.COV2.S vaccination and SARS-CoV-2 variants. Treatment described: roughly 19 received Ad26.COV2.S at low or high dose, single or two shots; a few received placebo; per-sample allocation not given. Samples came from day 63 after the first vaccine or placebo injection. Some clones are missing from TCRdb's copy, which holds only in-frame ones; the method was immunoSEQ multiplex PCR. The data hold about 410,000 clones, with about nine tenths observed a single time. The sample was peripheral blood, taken in a trial of Ad26.COV2.S vaccine versus placebo. Receptors were obtained from a person between 18 and 60 years old who received the Ad26.COV2.S COVID-19 vaccine or a placebo.

The rearrangement links TRBV28 to TRBJ2-3, with 9 bases aligning to TRBD1. CDR1 is MDHEN, CDR2 SYDVKM, per germline. CDR3 length: 14 residues. J gave up 1 base and V 6 bases, and 2 bases lay outside the gene matches. In DNA form, the CDR3 reads TGTGCCAGCAGCCGGGACAGGGGCACAGATACGCAGTATTTT. Its protein product is CASSRDRGTDTQYF.

V gene TRBV28 combines with J gene TRBJ1-5; no firm D call. With 5 bases removed from V and 0 bases from J, the gap between germline ends came to 11 bases. The CDR3 contains 15 residues. From germline, CDR1 is MDHEN and CDR2 SYDVKM. The CDR3 reads CASSLGGNSNQPQHF. CDR3 nucleotides: TGTGCCAGCAGTCTGGGAGGAAATAGCAATCAGCCCCAGCATTTT.

The chain has TRBV5-1 and TRBJ2-3; 7 bases line up with TRBD2. The CDR3 length is 15 residues. Germline loops: CDR1 SGHRS, CDR2 YFSETQ. The V and J ends lost 4 bases and 1 base, in that order; junction bases with no gene match: 6. CDR3 residues: CASSLATSRTDTQYF. In nucleotides, the CDR3 is TGCGCCAGCAGCCTGGCGACTAGCCGCACAGATACGCAGTATTTT.

The V gene is TRBV27, the J gene TRBJ2-7; the match to TRBD2 covers 14 bases. The V and J ends lost 5 bases and 11 bases, in that order; junction bases with no gene match: 8. CDR1 is MNHEY and CDR2 is SMNVEV in the germline V gene (reference sequence). This CDR3 is built from 14 residues. CDR3 loop: CASSPPGLAGAEYF. The DNA for the CDR3 is TGTGCCAGCAGTCCCCCGGGACTAGCGGGAGCAGAGTACTTC.

The V call is TRBV7-2, the J call TRBJ2-1; 11 bases map to TRBD2. This CDR3 contains 16 residues. The germline CDR1 and CDR2 sequences are SGHTA and FQGNSA. V lost 5 bases and J lost 3; bases outside the gene matches: 6. CDR3 amino acids: CASSAPGLAVYNEQFF. CDR3 DNA: TGTGCCAGCAGCGCTCCGGGACTAGCGGTCTACAATGAGCAGTTCTTC.

The chain employs TRBV28 and TRBJ2-7; 9 bases are a match to TRBD2. V lost 6 bases, J lost 3 bases, and 15 bases stayed unmatched. The CDR3 sequence is 17 residues long. Germline values: CDR1 MDHEN, CDR2 SYDVKM. The DNA for the CDR3 is TGTGCCAGCAGCCCACCCCTTAGCGGGCGGGGGGGCTACGAGCAGTACTTC. This codes for CASSPPLSGRGGYEQYF.

The chain joins TRBV6-2 or TRBV6-3 to TRBJ2-1; 9 bases map to TRBD2. The V segment lost 6 bases and the J segment 7 bases; nucleotides outside the gene matches: 7. Germline assignment: CDR1 MNHEY and CDR2 SVGEGT. The CDR3 runs to 14 residues. CDR3 coding DNA: TGTGCCAGCAGCCTTCGGCGGGAGGGGAATGAGCAGTTCTTC. Its protein is CASSLRREGNEQFF.

V and J are TRBV5-1 and TRBJ2-7, with 7 positions matching TRBD1. The CDR3 has 15 residues. Unmatched junction bases numbered 10, after V lost 4 bases and J lost 3 bases. Germline loops: CDR1 SGHRS, CDR2 YFSETQ. CDR3 sequence: CASSLIGRGNYEQYF. The CDR3 region has the DNA TGCGCCAGCAGCCTAATCGGCAGGGGGAACTACGAGCAGTACTTC. The whole variable domain, remainder taken from reference TRBV5-1 and TRBJ2-7, is KAGVTQTPRYLIKTRGQQVTLSCSPISGHRSVSWYQQTPGQGLQFLFEYFSETQRNKGNFPGRFSGRQFSNSRSEMNVSTLELGDSALYLCASSLIGRGNYEQYFGPGTRLTVT.

The rearrangement links TRBV29-1 to TRBJ2-2, with 14 bases identical to TRBD2. Germline values: CDR1 SQVTM, CDR2 ANQGSEA. The V segment lost 7 bases and the J segment 5 bases; nucleotides outside the gene matches: 6. This CDR3 contains 15 residues. The CDR3 DNA sequence: TGCAGCGCCTTGACTAGCGGGAGGGGTACCGGGGAGCTGTTTTTT. The encoded protein is CSALTSGRGTGELFF.

The chain combines TRBV3-1 (or the pseudogene TRBV3-2) with TRBJ1-2; D unresolved. This CDR3 has 13 residues. Germline V lookup: CDR1 LGHDT, CDR2 YNNKEL (reference sequence). Trimming removed 0 bases from V and 8 bases from J, with 10 bases in between. The CDR3 coding sequence is TGTGCCAGCAGCCAAGACGGGATAGGAGGCTACACCTTC. Protein: CASSQDGIGGYTF.

The rearrangement joins TRBV2 to TRBJ1-5; D is undetermined. Trimming stripped 0 bases from V and 4 bases from J, with 10 bases between. CDR1 is SNHLY and CDR2 is FYNNEI in the germline V gene. The length of the CDR3 is 15 residues. As DNA, the CDR3 is TGTGCCAGCAGTGAAGCGGCCGGAAAAAATCAGCCCCAGCATTTT. Its protein product is CASSEAAGKNQPQHF.

The chain recombines TRBV18 with TRBJ1-2, with TRBD1 as a possible D gene (5 bases). Germline V lookup: CDR1 KGHSH, CDR2 LQKENI. Trimming pared 3 bases from V and 3 bases from J, leaving 23 bases between. The CDR3 contains 18 residues. The CDR3 sequence: CASSPLTGQGLRDYGYTF. The DNA for the CDR3 is TGTGCCAGCTCACCCCTAACGGGGCAGGGTCTACGTGACTATGGCTACACCTTC.

V usage is TRBV30 and J usage is TRBJ1-5; TRBD1 aligns across 7 bases. Looked up from germline, CDR1 is GTSNPN and CDR2 is SVGIG (reference sequence). The CDR3 loop spans 16 amino acids. Losses at the gene ends were 0 bases for V and 1 base for J; bases not matched to a gene: 6. The CDR3 DNA sequence: TGTGCCTGGAGTGTAAATTCAGGGGGGAGCAATCAGCCCCAGCATTTT. Translation gives CAWSVNSGGSNQPQHF.

The rearrangement uses TRBV13 and TRBJ2-3; D uncertain. V lost 5 bases and J 4 bases, leaving 16 bases between the germline ends. There are 15 residues in the CDR3. Per the germline V gene, CDR1 is PRHDT and CDR2 is FYEKMQ (reference sequence). The CDR3 DNA reads TGTGCCAGCAGCGGGGTGGCGGCGAGGCCAGATACGCAGTATTTT. It yields the protein CASSGVAARPDTQYF.

This clone was recorded only once. The chain links TRBV7-9 to TRBJ2-1, with D unresolved. This CDR3 is built from 13 residues. V was clipped by 5 bases and J by 3 bases, with 8 bases between them. Germline V gene data show CDR1 as SEHNR and CDR2 as FQNEAQ (reference sequence). CDR3 protein: CASSNIGYNEQFF. As DNA, the CDR3 is TGTGCCAGCAGCAACATAGGCTACAATGAGCAGTTCTTC.

The chain carries TRBV5-1 and TRBJ2-7; 7 nucleotides match TRBD1. Germline CDR1 SGHRS, CDR2 YFSETQ. V lost 5 bases to trimming and J lost 5 bases; unmatched junction nucleotides: 7. The CDR3 covers 13 residues. The DNA for the CDR3 is TGCGCCAGCAGTTCCAACAGGGGCCACGAGCAGTACTTC. Protein: CASSSNRGHEQYF.

This chain links TRBV10-3 with TRBJ2-3; D is uncertain. From germline, CDR1 is ENHRY and CDR2 SYGVKD. This CDR3 spans 13 amino acids. Trimming stripped 4 bases from V and 2 bases from J, with 7 bases between. The CDR3 sequence: CAISAEPTDTQYF. The DNA for the CDR3 is TGTGCCATCAGTGCCGAGCCCACAGATACGCAGTATTTT.

This clone was detected only once. The rearrangement uses TRBV5-6 and TRBJ2-5; 7 nucleotides agree with TRBD1. The CDR3 totals 14 residues. V lost 0 bases to trimming and J lost 4 bases; unmatched junction nucleotides: 3. Germline V gene data show CDR1 as SGHDT and CDR2 as YYEEEE. The CDR3 reads CASSLGQGRETQYF. CDR3 in DNA: TGTGCCAGCAGCTTGGGACAGGGACGAGAGACCCAGTACTTC.

The chain employs TRBV11-3 and TRBJ2-3; D unresolved. CDR1 and CDR2 (germline): SGHNT, YENEEA. The CDR3 spans 12 residues. The V and J ends lost 5 bases and 4 bases respectively, with 7 bases between them. The CDR3 DNA is TGTGCCAGCAGCGCTCGGGCAGATACGCAGTATTTT. It codes for CASSARADTQYF. Variable domain in full (rest from reference TRBV11-3 and TRBJ2-3): EAGVVQSPRYKIIEKKQPVAFWCNPISGHNTLYWYLQNLGQGPELLIRYENEEAVDDSQLPKDRFSAERLKGVDSTLKIQPAELGDSAVYLCASSARADTQYFGPGTRLTVL.

This clone was recorded at least ten times. This chain connects TRBV5-1 to TRBJ2-5; 8 bases fit TRBD1. Germline CDR1 SGHRS, CDR2 YFSETQ. The V gene end was trimmed by 5 bases and the J gene end by 3 bases; junction bases not matched to a gene: 9. This CDR3 contains 15 residues. The CDR3, as DNA: TGCGCCAGCAGAGTGACAGGGGTCGCAGAAGAGACCCAGTACTTC. Residues: CASRVTGVAEETQYF.

The V gene is TRBV2, the J gene TRBJ2-7, with a weak D call TRBD2 (6 bases). V was shortened by 8 bases and J by 6 bases, with 20 bases between the two germline ends. Germline-derived CDR1 and CDR2 are SNHLY and FYNNEI. The CDR3 has 14 amino acids. Here the CDR3 reads CASVAGTPNREQYF. CDR3 DNA: TGTGCCAGCGTGGCCGGGACTCCGAACCGCGAGCAGTACTTC. Variable domain in full (rest from reference TRBV2 and TRBJ2-7): EPEVTQTPSHQVTQMGQEVILRCVPISNHLYFYWYRQILGQKVEFLVSFYNNEISEKSEIFDDQFSVERPDGSNFTLKIRSTKLEDSAMYFCASVAGTPNREQYFGPGTRLTVT.

CDR3 sequence: CASSTHRDRRQETQYF. The CDR3 DNA follows: TGTGCCAGCAGCACCCACCGGGACAGGCGCCAAGAGACCCAGTACTTC. The chain combines TRBV11-2 with TRBJ2-5; 8 nucleotides align to TRBD1. CDR1 is SGHAT, CDR2 FQNNGV, per germline. CDR3 length equals 16 residues. Trimming cost V 5 bases and J 1 base; bases outside gene matches: 9.

The chain recombines TRBV2 with TRBJ1-2; D is unresolved. The V end lost 4 bases, the J end lost 8 bases, and 8 bases lay between the germline ends. CDR1 SNHLY and CDR2 FYNNEI come from the germline V gene. The CDR3 extends over 11 amino acids. The CDR3 is CASSGRSGYTF. DNA of the CDR3: TGTGCCAGCAGTGGAAGATCGGGCTACACCTTC. The variable domain in full, completed from reference TRBV2 and TRBJ1-2, reads EPEVTQTPSHQVTQMGQEVILRCVPISNHLYFYWYRQILGQKVEFLVSFYNNEISEKSEIFDDQFSVERPDGSNFTLKIRSTKLEDSAMYFCASSGRSGYTFGSGTRLTVV.

This clone appeared a few times. The genes are TRBV12-3 or TRBV12-4 and TRBJ1-5; a possible D gene is TRBD1 (6 bases). This CDR3 has 13 residues. V lost 7 bases, J lost 3 bases, and 10 bases lay in between. DNA for the CDR3: TGTGCCAGCACCACAGGGTTCAATCAGCCCCAGCATTTT. Amino acid sequence: CASTTGFNQPQHF.

The chain uses TRBV27 and TRBJ1-1, with D uncertain. Trimming took 6 bases from V and 3 from J, leaving 14 bases between them. Germline V CDR1 and CDR2: MNHEY, SMNVEV (reference sequence). The CDR3 loop spans 14 amino acids. CDR3 protein: CASRTLSGYTEAFF. In nucleotides, the CDR3 is TGTGCCAGCAGGACCCTCAGTGGGTACACTGAAGCTTTCTTT.

This chain links TRBV28 with TRBJ1-1; the D is unclear. Trimming left V 7 bases short and J 1 base short, with 10 bases between. This CDR3 region has 13 residues. Germline loops: CDR1 MDHEN, CDR2 SYDVKM. The CDR3 spells CASMPPQNTEAFF. As DNA, the CDR3 is TGTGCCAGCATGCCACCCCAGAACACTGAAGCTTTCTTT.

V usage is TRBV29-1 and J usage is TRBJ2-7; 10 nucleotides align to TRBD1. The CDR3 has 13 amino acids. Germline V lookup: CDR1 SQVTM, CDR2 ANQGSEA. V lost 6 bases to trimming and J lost 6 bases; unmatched junction nucleotides: 8. The CDR3 loop is CSVETGTGAEQYF. The CDR3 DNA follows: TGCAGCGTCGAGACCGGGACAGGGGCCGAGCAGTACTTC.

The chain recombines TRBV7-9 with TRBJ2-7; no clear D gene. V lost 5 bases and J lost 4, with 9 bases in between. The CDR3 contains 12 residues. Looked up from germline, CDR1 is SEHNR and CDR2 is FQNEAQ (reference sequence). This CDR3 is CASSKGSYEQYF. In DNA, the CDR3 is TGTGCCAGCAGCAAAGGTAGTTACGAGCAGTACTTC. The variable domain in full, completed from reference TRBV7-9 and TRBJ2-7, reads DTGVSQNPRHKITKRGQNVTFRCDPISEHNRLYWYRQTLGQGPEFLTYFQNEAQLEKSRLLSDRFSAERPKGSFSTLEIQRTEQGDSAMYLCASSKGSYEQYFGPGTRLTVT.

This clone was seen a single time. V is TRBV10-3 and J is TRBJ1-2; the D is unclear. Trimming cost V 4 bases and J 4 bases, with 4 bases left between them. This CDR3 region has 11 residues. Germline CDR1 is ENHRY and CDR2 is SYGVKD. The CDR3: CAISGGYGYTF. The CDR3 nucleotides read TGTGCCATCAGTGGCGGCTATGGCTACACCTTC.

This clone was seen a handful of times. V is TRBV12-3 or TRBV12-4 and J is TRBJ2-7; TRBD1 is a possible D gene (5 bases). There are 13 residues in the CDR3. Trimming removed 6 bases at V and 2 bases at J, with 11 bases between. The CDR3 coding sequence is TGTGCCAGCAGGAGGACAAGCGCCTACGAGCAGTACTTC. As protein: CASRRTSAYEQYF.